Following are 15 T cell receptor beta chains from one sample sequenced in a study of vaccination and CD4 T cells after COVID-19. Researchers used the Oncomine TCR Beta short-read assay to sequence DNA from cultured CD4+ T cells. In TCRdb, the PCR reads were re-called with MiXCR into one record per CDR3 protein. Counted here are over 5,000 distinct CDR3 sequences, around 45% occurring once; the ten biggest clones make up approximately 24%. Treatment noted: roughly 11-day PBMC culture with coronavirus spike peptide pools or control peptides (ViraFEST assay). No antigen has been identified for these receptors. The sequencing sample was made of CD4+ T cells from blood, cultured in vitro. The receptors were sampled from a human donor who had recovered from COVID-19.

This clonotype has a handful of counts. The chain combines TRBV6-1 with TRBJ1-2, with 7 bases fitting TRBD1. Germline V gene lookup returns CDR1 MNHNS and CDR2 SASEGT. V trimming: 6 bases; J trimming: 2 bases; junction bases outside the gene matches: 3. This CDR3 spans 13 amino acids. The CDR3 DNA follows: TGTGCCAGCAGGGCGACAGGGAACTATGGCTACACCTTC. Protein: CASRATGNYGYTF.

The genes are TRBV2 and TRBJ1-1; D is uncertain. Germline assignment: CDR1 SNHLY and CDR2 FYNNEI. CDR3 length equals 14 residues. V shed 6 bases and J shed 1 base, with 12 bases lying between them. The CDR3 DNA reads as TGTGCCAGCAGGGAACTACTTCAGAACACTGAAGCTTTCTTT. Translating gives CASRELLQNTEAFF.

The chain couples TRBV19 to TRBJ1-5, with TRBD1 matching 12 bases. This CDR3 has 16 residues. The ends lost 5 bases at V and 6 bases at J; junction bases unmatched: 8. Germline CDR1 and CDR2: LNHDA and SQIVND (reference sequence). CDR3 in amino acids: CASSPGDRGQGQPQHF. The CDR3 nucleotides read TGTGCCAGTAGTCCCGGGGACAGGGGGCAGGGTCAGCCCCAGCATTTT. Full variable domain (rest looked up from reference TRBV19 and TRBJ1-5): DGGITQSPKYLFRKEGQNVTLSCEQNLNHDAMYWYRQDPGQGLRLIYYSQIVNDFQKGDIAEGYSVSREKKESFPLTVTSAQKNPTAFYLCASSPGDRGQGQPQHFGDGTRLSIL.

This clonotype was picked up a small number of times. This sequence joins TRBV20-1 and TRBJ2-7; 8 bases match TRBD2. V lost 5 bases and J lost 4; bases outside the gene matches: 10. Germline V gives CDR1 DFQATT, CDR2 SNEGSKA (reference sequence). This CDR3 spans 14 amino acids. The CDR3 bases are TGCAGTGCTGTAACCGGGACTAGTCAATACGAGCAGTACTTC. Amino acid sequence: CSAVTGTSQYEQYF.

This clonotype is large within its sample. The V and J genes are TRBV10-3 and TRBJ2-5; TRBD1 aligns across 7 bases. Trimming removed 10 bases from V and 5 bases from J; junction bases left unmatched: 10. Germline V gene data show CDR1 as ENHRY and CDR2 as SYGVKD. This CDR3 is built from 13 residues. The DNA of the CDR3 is TGTGCCACCCAGACAGGGTTTGGGGAGACCCAGTACTTC. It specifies CATQTGFGETQYF.

Written as DNA, the CDR3 is TGTGCCAGCAGCAGACAGGTATCCGGGGCCAACGTCCTGACTTTC. Its translation: CASSRQVSGANVLTF. The chain combines TRBV11-2 with TRBJ2-6, with D maybe TRBD1 (6 bases). Trimming pared 5 bases from V and 4 bases from J, leaving 12 bases between. The CDR3 extends over 15 amino acids. Germline V CDR1 and CDR2: SGHAT, FQNNGV.

The chain's CDR3 is CAWSVGADTQYF. The CDR3 DNA reads TGTGCCTGGAGTGTAGGAGCAGATACGCAGTATTTT. V gene TRBV30 combines with J gene TRBJ2-3, with unresolved D. V was clipped by 0 bases and J by 4 bases, with 5 bases between them. CDR1 GTSNPN and CDR2 SVGIG come from the germline V gene (reference sequence). The CDR3 is 12 amino acids.

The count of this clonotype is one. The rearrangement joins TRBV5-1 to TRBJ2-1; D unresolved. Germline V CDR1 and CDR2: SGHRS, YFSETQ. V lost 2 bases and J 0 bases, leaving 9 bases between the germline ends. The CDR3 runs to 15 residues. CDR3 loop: CASSFTESSYNEQFF. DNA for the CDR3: TGCGCCAGCAGCTTTACGGAAAGCTCCTACAATGAGCAGTTCTTC.

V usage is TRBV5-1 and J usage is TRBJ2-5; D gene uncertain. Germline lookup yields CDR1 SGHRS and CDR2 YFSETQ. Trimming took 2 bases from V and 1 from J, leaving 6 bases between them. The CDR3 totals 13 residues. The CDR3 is CASSFNTQETQYF. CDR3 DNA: TGCGCCAGCAGCTTCAACACCCAAGAGACCCAGTACTTC. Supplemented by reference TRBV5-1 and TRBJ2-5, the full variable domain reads KAGVTQTPRYLIKTRGQQVTLSCSPISGHRSVSWYQQTPGQGLQFLFEYFSETQRNKGNFPGRFSGRQFSNSRSEMNVSTLELGDSALYLCASSFNTQETQYFGPGTRLLVL.

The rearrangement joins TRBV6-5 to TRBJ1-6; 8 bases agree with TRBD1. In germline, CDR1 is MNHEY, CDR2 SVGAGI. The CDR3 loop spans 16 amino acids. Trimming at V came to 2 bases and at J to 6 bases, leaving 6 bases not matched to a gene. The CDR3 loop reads CASSYRAGGSNSPLHF. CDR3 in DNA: TGTGCCAGCAGTTACAGGGCAGGGGGCTCTAATTCACCCCTCCACTTT.

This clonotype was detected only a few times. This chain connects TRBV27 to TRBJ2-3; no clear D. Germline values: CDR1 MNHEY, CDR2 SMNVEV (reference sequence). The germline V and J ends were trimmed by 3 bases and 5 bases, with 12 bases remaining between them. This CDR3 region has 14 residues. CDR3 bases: TGTGCCAGCAGTTTTTCGAACTTGGTAGATACGCAGTATTTT. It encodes CASSFSNLVDTQYF.

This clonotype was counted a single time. The CDR3 protein is CASSFLTGSVDEQYF. DNA for the CDR3: TGTGCCAGCAGCTTCCTGACGGGGTCCGTGGACGAGCAGTACTTC. The chain has TRBV11-3 and TRBJ2-7, with a weak D call TRBD2 (5 bases). The germline V and J ends were trimmed by 3 bases and 5 bases, with 17 bases remaining between them. The CDR3 covers 15 residues. Germline V CDR1 and CDR2: SGHNT, YENEEA.

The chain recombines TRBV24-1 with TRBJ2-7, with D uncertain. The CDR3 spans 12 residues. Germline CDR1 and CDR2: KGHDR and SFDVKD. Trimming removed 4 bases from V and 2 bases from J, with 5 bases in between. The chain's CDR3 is CATSEQPYEQYF. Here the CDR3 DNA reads TGTGCCACCAGTGAACAGCCCTACGAGCAGTACTTC.

For the CDR3, the DNA is TGCAGTGCTAGATCCGGGAACACTGAAGCTTTCTTT. Residues: CSARSGNTEAFF. This chain connects TRBV20-1 to TRBJ1-1, with unresolved D. The length of the CDR3 is 12 residues. Germline CDR1 reads DFQATT; CDR2 reads SNEGSKA (reference sequence). V was trimmed by 2 bases and J by 1 base, leaving 5 bases between them.

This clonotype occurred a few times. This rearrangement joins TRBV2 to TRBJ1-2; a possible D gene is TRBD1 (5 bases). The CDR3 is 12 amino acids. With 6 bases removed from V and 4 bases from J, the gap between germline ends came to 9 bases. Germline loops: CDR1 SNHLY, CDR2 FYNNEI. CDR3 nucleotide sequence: TGTGCCAGCAGGGAACAGGCCTATGGCTACACCTTC. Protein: CASREQAYGYTF.